What follows are 22 T cell receptor beta chains derived from one specimen sequenced in a study of T cells in Graves' hyperthyroidism and ophthalmopathy. Researchers took RNA transcripts and amplified the TCR beta CDR3 regions from them. Primed by the HTBI set, a first-round RT-PCR was run on the TCR CDR3. A single record per CDR3 protein comes from TCRdb applying MiXCR to the multiplex PCR reads. The sample comprises about 350,000 distinct CDR3 sequences, approximately 15% of which are singletons, and just under 25% rests with the top ten. The sample taken for sequencing was blood. These receptors were obtained from a woman aged 25 to 39 with Graves' hyperthyroidism.

This clonotype turned up a few times. The V gene is TRBV3-1, the J gene TRBJ1-5; tentatively, D is TRBD1 (6 bases). CDR1 is LGHDT and CDR2 is YNNKEL in the germline V gene (reference sequence). The CDR3 has 15 amino acids. V dropped 4 bases and J dropped 7 bases, with 17 bases sitting between them. CDR3 coding DNA: TGTGCCAGCAGCCCATCACAGGGAATCGGGCAGCCCCAGCATTTT. Translation: CASSPSQGIGQPQHF.

This clonotype was seen ten or more times. This chain links TRBV28 with TRBJ1-6; no firm D call. Germline CDR1 reads MDHEN; CDR2 reads SYDVKM. The CDR3 loop spans 14 amino acids. Trimming took 3 bases from V and 7 from J, leaving 10 bases between them. The CDR3 here is CASSFPEGNSPLHF. The CDR3 nucleotides are TGTGCCAGCAGTTTCCCGGAAGGCAATTCACCCCTCCACTTT.

This clonotype was observed at least ten times. The V call is TRBV6-2 or TRBV6-3, the J call TRBJ2-5, with 13 nucleotides matching TRBD2. CDR1 and CDR2 (germline): MNHEY, SVGEGT. This CDR3 is built from 16 residues. V gave up 0 bases and J gave up 3 bases; unmatched junction bases: 1. In DNA form, the CDR3 reads TGTGCCAGCAGTTACTCCGGGACTAGCGGGAAAGAGACCCAGTACTTC. Translation gives CASSYSGTSGKETQYF.

This chain connects TRBV20-1 to TRBJ2-7; no clear D. This CDR3 spans 19 amino acids. Germline CDR1 and CDR2: DFQATT and SNEGSKA (reference sequence). V shed 0 bases and J shed 0 bases, with 24 bases lying between them. The CDR3 coding sequence is TGCAGTGCTAGAGATTTGTCCCCGAAAAAGATTGGGGTCTCCTACGAGCAGTACTTC. Encoded protein: CSARDLSPKKIGVSYEQYF.

In this sample, this clonotype turned up a few times. This sequence joins TRBV12-3 or TRBV12-4 and TRBJ1-2; TRBD1 might be the D (5 bases). The CDR3 is 14 amino acids. Deletions cut 3 bases from V and 6 bases from J, with 14 bases between. CDR3: CASSFALGGNGYTF. For the CDR3, the DNA is TGTGCCAGCAGTTTTGCCCTGGGGGGTAATGGCTACACCTTC.

The chain combines TRBV9 with TRBJ2-3; tentatively, D is TRBD1 or TRBD2 (6 bases each). Looked up from germline, CDR1 is SGDLS and CDR2 is YYNGEE. Trimming removed 4 bases from V and 4 bases from J, with 16 bases in between. There are 15 residues in the CDR3. Here the CDR3 reads CASSFSFGGPDTQYF. Written as DNA, the CDR3 is TGTGCCAGCAGCTTCTCTTTCGGGGGCCCAGATACGCAGTATTTT.

V gene TRBV7-3 combines with J gene TRBJ2-7; TRBD1 aligns across 7 bases. CDR3 length: 13 residues. Germline V CDR1 and CDR2: SGHTA, FQGTGA. J lost 6 bases, V lost 2 bases, and 4 bases had no gene match. CDR3 region: CASSLDRDGEQYF. The CDR3 DNA sequence: TGTGCCAGCAGCTTAGACAGGGACGGCGAGCAGTACTTC.

There are many counts of this clonotype. The chain recombines TRBV7-2 with TRBJ1-4, with 7 bases that match TRBD1. The CDR3 extends over 15 amino acids. The germline CDR1 and CDR2 sequences are SGHTA and FQGNSA. The V segment lost 5 bases and the J segment 5 bases; nucleotides outside the gene matches: 8. CDR3 sequence (DNA): TGTGCCAGCAGCCCATGGGACAGACCCAATGAAAAACTGTTTTTT. The encoded protein is CASSPWDRPNEKLFF.

This clonotype was seen more than once but under ten times. The chain couples TRBV6-6 to TRBJ2-1, with D possibly matching TRBD2 (6 bases). Germline values: CDR1 MNHNY, CDR2 SVGAGI (reference sequence). Trimming shortened V by 0 bases and J by 3 bases, and 9 bases separated the two germline ends. This CDR3 comprises 15 residues. The CDR3 protein is CASSYSTRFYNEQFF. The CDR3 nucleotides are TGTGCCAGCAGTTACTCGACTAGGTTCTACAATGAGCAGTTCTTC.

This clonotype turned up a few times. The chain uses TRBV6-1 and TRBJ1-5; D remains unclear. This CDR3 has 14 amino acids. Trimming stripped 5 bases from V and 2 bases from J, with 10 bases between. The germline V gene has CDR1 MNHNS and CDR2 SASEGT. DNA of the CDR3: TGTGCCAGCAGTTGGAGGGTTGGCAATCAGCCCCAGCATTTT. Translating it yields CASSWRVGNQPQHF.

The chain uses TRBV4-3 and TRBJ2-7, with D unresolved. This CDR3 comprises 15 residues. CDR1 is LGHNA, CDR2 YSLEER, per germline. V lost 0 bases to trimming and J lost 1 base, with 10 bases between them. DNA for the CDR3: TGCGCCAGCAGCCAAGACGTCGGGCAATCCTACGAGCAGTACTTC. This sequence encodes CASSQDVGQSYEQYF.

In this sample, this clonotype turned up many times. V gene TRBV12-3 or TRBV12-4 combines with J gene TRBJ1-2; D is unresolved. The CDR3 sequence is 13 residues long. V was trimmed by 0 bases and J by 2 bases, leaving 4 bases between them. The chain's CDR3 is CASSLAENYGYTF. In DNA, the CDR3 is TGTGCCAGCAGTTTAGCGGAGAACTATGGCTACACCTTC.

This clonotype was counted many times. V usage is TRBV29-1 and J usage is TRBJ2-1; D may be TRBD1 (6 bases). This CDR3 is built from 16 residues. Per the germline V gene, CDR1 is SQVTM and CDR2 is ANQGSEA. V was pared by 3 bases and J by 6 bases, with 21 bases between. CDR3 in amino acids: CSVEPSRGFVSNEQFF. The CDR3 region has the DNA TGCAGCGTTGAGCCTTCCAGGGGATTTGTTAGCAATGAGCAGTTCTTC.

A few counts support this clonotype. This chain uses TRBV9 with TRBJ2-2; no firm D call. The CDR3 consists of 12 residues. Germline CDR1 is SGDLS and CDR2 is YYNGEE. The ends were cut back, 0 bases at V and 7 bases at J, with 4 bases in the middle. CDR3 protein: CASSVGSGELFF. The CDR3 DNA follows: TGTGCCAGCAGCGTAGGGAGCGGGGAGCTGTTTTTT.

V gene TRBV9 combines with J gene TRBJ1-6, with D tentatively TRBD1 (5 bases). Germline V CDR1 and CDR2: SGDLS, YYNGEE. Trimming pared 3 bases from V and 11 bases from J, leaving 18 bases between. The CDR3 has 15 residues. CDR3 loop: CASSAKGHPGAPLHF. CDR3 DNA sequence: TGTGCCAGCAGCGCGAAGGGGCACCCCGGAGCACCCCTCCACTTT.

This clonotype was detected once. V and J are TRBV11-3 and TRBJ2-3; 11 nucleotides align to TRBD2. V lost 5 bases and J lost 6; bases outside the gene matches: 10. Germline CDR1 SGHNT, CDR2 YENEEA. There are 16 residues in the CDR3. This CDR3 reads CASSPGTSGWMDTQYF. The CDR3 nucleotides read TGTGCCAGCAGCCCCGGGACTAGCGGATGGATGGATACGCAGTATTTT.

The chain is built from TRBV12-3 or TRBV12-4 and TRBJ2-5; weak D call: TRBD2 (6 bases). Trimming cost V 7 bases and J 2 bases, with 14 bases left between them. This CDR3 contains 14 residues. The chain's CDR3 is CASMIGGEQETQYF. The CDR3 region has the DNA TGTGCCAGCATGATTGGAGGGGAACAAGAGACCCAGTACTTC.

There are a few counts of this clonotype. A much larger clone lies a single base off, so this may be a read error. The chain joins TRBV2 to TRBJ2-1; 7 bases map to TRBD2. Germline V lookup: CDR1 SNHLY, CDR2 FYNNEI. CDR3 length equals 17 residues. For the CDR3, the DNA is TGTGCCAGCAGTAGATCCGGGACTATCCCGTCCTACAATGAGCAGTCCTTC. Encoded protein: CASSRSGTIPSYNEQSF.

This clonotype was seen ten or more times. The genes are TRBV28 and TRBJ2-1, with D possibly TRBD2 on 5 matching bases. Trimming took off 4 bases at V and 10 bases at J, with 20 bases between the two ends. Per germline, CDR1 MDHEN and CDR2 SYDVKM. This CDR3 contains 15 residues. Written as DNA, the CDR3 is TGTGCCAGCAGTTCTCAAAGGGAGCGACGTAGAGAGCAGTTCTTC. It yields the protein CASSSQRERRREQFF.

This clonotype was recorded at least ten times. V and J are TRBV27 and TRBJ2-3; 8 nucleotides agree with TRBD2. This CDR3 has 15 residues. The V and J ends lost 2 bases and 3 bases, in that order; junction bases with no gene match: 4. Looked up from germline, CDR1 is MNHEY and CDR2 is SMNVEV (reference sequence). The CDR3 protein is CASSLRGLVTDTQYF. Here the CDR3 DNA reads TGTGCCAGCAGTTTACGGGGACTAGTAACAGATACGCAGTATTTT.

This clonotype was seen at least ten times. V usage is TRBV2 and J usage is TRBJ1-1; D uncertain. Per germline, CDR1 SNHLY and CDR2 FYNNEI. This CDR3 region has 14 residues. Trimming removed 10 bases from V and 0 bases from J, with 15 bases in between. The CDR3 region is CAMYSGFMNTEAFF. DNA for the CDR3: TGTGCCATGTATAGCGGCTTCATGAACACTGAAGCTTTCTTT.

This clonotype was seen at least ten times. The V call is TRBV28, the J call TRBJ2-5; no firm D call. The germline V and J ends were trimmed by 6 bases and 7 bases, with 15 bases remaining between them. Germline lookup yields CDR1 MDHEN and CDR2 SYDVKM. This CDR3 comprises 13 residues. CDR3 DNA sequence: TGTGCCAGCAGGCAGACTGGGGAAGGGACCCAGTACTTC. Translation: CASRQTGEGTQYF.